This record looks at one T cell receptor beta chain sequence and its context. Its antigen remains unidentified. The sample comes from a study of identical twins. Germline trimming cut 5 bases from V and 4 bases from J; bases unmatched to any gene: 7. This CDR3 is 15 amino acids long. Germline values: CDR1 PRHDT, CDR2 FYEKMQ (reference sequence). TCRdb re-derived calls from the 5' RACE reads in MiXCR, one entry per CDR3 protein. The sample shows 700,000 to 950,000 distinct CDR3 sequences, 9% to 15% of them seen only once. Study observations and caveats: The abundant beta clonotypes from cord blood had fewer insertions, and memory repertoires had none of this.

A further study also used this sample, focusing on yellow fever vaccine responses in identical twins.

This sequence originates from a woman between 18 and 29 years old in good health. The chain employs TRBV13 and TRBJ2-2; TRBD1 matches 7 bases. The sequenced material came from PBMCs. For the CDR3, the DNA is TGTGCCAGCAGCACCGACAGGGTGATCACCGGGGAGCTGTTTTTT. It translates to CASSTDRVITGELFF.